This T cell receptor beta chain stems from a study of CD8+ T cells in alopecia areata. Study-wide context: Patients in the treated group were given tofacitinib by mouth, 5 to 10 mg twice a day.

As for this clone: As yet, its antigen is unknown.

It was cDNA, reverse transcribed from extracted RNA, that served as the sequencing template. Libraries were prepared by immunoSEQ multiplex PCR; TCRdb keeps only in-frame clonotypes and omits some of them. The sample records 110,000 to 150,000 clones, roughly 50% being singletons. This CDR3 spans 14 amino acids. Trimming took off 4 bases at V and 6 bases at J, with 16 bases between the two ends. Looked up from germline, CDR1 is SGHTA and CDR2 is FQGNSA. Whole-study results and caveats: Sequencing of scalp tissue also captures the resident alphabeta T cells of normal skin.

The rearrangement joins TRBV7-2 to TRBJ2-7; D gene unclear. The sequence derives from a human donor with alopecia areata. The sequencing used CD4+ T cells sorted from blood, collected at week 0. The CDR3 here is CASSSDIKYGEQYF. In DNA form, the CDR3 reads TGTGCCAGCAGCTCCGACATAAAGTATGGCGAGCAGTACTTC.